The source of this T cell receptor (beta chain) is a study of cytomegalovirus exposure and HLA in healthy donors. In its sample, this clone was seen a few times. Its antigen remains unidentified. Germline V gives CDR1 SNHLY, CDR2 FYNNEI. V shed 10 bases, J shed 1 base, and the junction held 15 bases outside the gene matches. This CDR3 is built from 17 residues. Study-wide findings and caveats: Analyzed later, association rates of TCRs varied across HLA loci, with DRB1 most and HLA-C fewest. Reports indicated that the classifier achieved high specificity and sensitivity in diagnosing cytomegalovirus status.

Primers for the PCR totalled 60 Vbeta and 13 Jbeta. Libraries were prepared by immunoSEQ multiplex PCR; TCRdb keeps only in-frame clonotypes and omits some of them. In the table there are 170,000 or so clones, roughly 85% of which are singletons. V gene TRBV2 combines with J gene TRBJ2-3; 9 bases align to TRBD1. The TCR originated in a woman aged 40 to 49 in good health and CMV-seronegative. Sequences were obtained from PBMCs. The CDR3, as DNA: TGTGCCACTTATGTCCCTGGACAGGGGCCAGGCACAGATACGCAGTATTTT. This codes for CATYVPGQGPGTDTQYF.